These 25 T cell receptor beta chains were sequenced from one sample in a study of T cells in Graves' hyperthyroidism and ophthalmopathy. Amplification of TCR beta CDR3 regions used RNA as the template. Primed by the HTBI set, a first-round RT-PCR was run on the TCR CDR3. MiXCR, applied by TCRdb to the multiplex PCR reads, yields one record per CDR3 protein. This table holds about 600,000 distinct CDR3 sequences, 12% to 15% found once. The material sequenced was blood. Receptor source: a woman younger than 35 with Graves' ophthalmopathy.

This clonotype occurred many times. The chain joins TRBV6-1 to TRBJ2-3; 7 nucleotides line up with TRBD2. This CDR3 comprises 14 residues. The V gene's germline CDR1 is MNHNS and CDR2 SASEGT. Germline trimming cut 10 bases from V and 0 bases from J; bases unmatched to any gene: 7. The CDR3 DNA reads TGTGCCACCGAGCGGGGTGGGAGCACAGATACGCAGTATTTT. Amino acid sequence: CATERGGSTDTQYF.

This clonotype was counted ten times or more. This chain links TRBV13 with TRBJ2-7; 13 bases fit TRBD2. Germline V gene lookup returns CDR1 PRHDT and CDR2 FYEKMQ (reference sequence). V lost 5 bases and J lost 5; bases outside the gene matches: 12. CDR3 size: 17 residues. In nucleotides, the CDR3 is TGTGCCAGCAGCCCCTTGACCCGACTAGCGGGAGGAAACGAGCAGTACTTC. Translated, it gives CASSPLTRLAGGNEQYF.

The sample holds many counts of this clonotype. The chain combines TRBV2 with TRBJ1-2; D is unresolved. V lost 3 bases to trimming and J lost 4 bases, with 9 bases between them. Germline V gene data show CDR1 as SNHLY and CDR2 as FYNNEI. The CDR3 is 13 amino acids. This CDR3 is CASSEGGIYGYTF. The CDR3 DNA reads as TGTGCCAGCAGTGAGGGCGGAATCTATGGCTACACCTTC.

This clonotype was seen at least ten times. The chain couples TRBV12-3 or TRBV12-4 to TRBJ2-5; 7 bases line up with TRBD2. The J segment lost 1 base and the V segment lost 6 bases, leaving 11 bases of the junction unmatched. This CDR3 is built from 16 residues. The chain's CDR3 is CASSPDPLAAQETQYF. The CDR3 DNA follows: TGTGCCAGCAGCCCTGACCCCCTAGCGGCCCAAGAGACCCAGTACTTC.

The chain joins TRBV27 to TRBJ1-1; D not resolved. Trimming pared 5 bases from V and 0 bases from J, leaving 10 bases between. CDR1 is MNHEY and CDR2 is SMNVEV in the germline V gene (reference sequence). The CDR3 sequence is 14 residues long. This CDR3 is CASSPDGMNTEAFF. The CDR3 DNA follows: TGTGCCAGCAGTCCCGACGGCATGAACACTGAAGCTTTCTTT.

In its sample, this clonotype was seen a few times. This sequence joins TRBV7-9 and TRBJ1-5; D is uncertain. Germline-derived CDR1 and CDR2 are SEHNR and FQNEAQ (reference sequence). V lost 5 bases, J lost 4 bases, and 15 bases lay in between. This CDR3 has 15 residues. The CDR3: CASSHGLDVNQPQHF. The CDR3 nucleotides read TGTGCCAGCAGCCACGGACTGGACGTGAATCAGCCCCAGCATTTT.

This clonotype is a singleton in its sample. This chain uses TRBV24-1 with TRBJ2-7; TRBD1 matches 7 bases. CDR3 size: 11 residues. J was trimmed by 5 bases and V by 6 bases; bases with no gene match: 0. CDR1 is KGHDR and CDR2 is SFDVKD in the germline V gene. CDR3 bases: TGTGCCACCAGTACAGGGGACGAGCAGTACTTC. It translates to CATSTGDEQYF.

V usage is TRBV28 and J usage is TRBJ1-2; the D gene is possibly TRBD1 (5 bases). Germline assignment: CDR1 MDHEN and CDR2 SYDVKM. The V end lost 3 bases, the J end lost 3 bases, and 8 bases lay between the germline ends. The CDR3 totals 13 residues. This chain's CDR3 is CASSLTDHYGYTF. The CDR3 DNA follows: TGTGCCAGCAGTTTGACAGATCACTATGGCTACACCTTC.

This clonotype appeared many times. This chain joins TRBV11-3 and TRBJ2-1; the D is unclear. This CDR3 is built from 14 residues. V gave up 5 bases and J gave up 8 bases, with 16 bases separating them. Per germline, CDR1 SGHNT and CDR2 YENEEA. The CDR3 reads CASSGWRSVDEQFF. The CDR3 coding sequence is TGTGCCAGCAGCGGGTGGCGCAGTGTCGATGAGCAGTTCTTC.

This clonotype was seen many times. The chain recombines TRBV27 with TRBJ2-5, with TRBD2 matching 11 bases. CDR3 length equals 16 residues. Unmatched junction bases numbered 4, after V lost 0 bases and J lost 4 bases. Germline assignment: CDR1 MNHEY and CDR2 SMNVEV (reference sequence). For the CDR3, the DNA is TGTGCCAGCAGTTTATCTACTAGCGGGAGTAGAGAGACCCAGTACTTC. As protein: CASSLSTSGSRETQYF.

This clonotype was seen many times. This chain joins TRBV20-1 and TRBJ2-7; 11 nucleotides align to TRBD2. The CDR3 is 17 amino acids. Germline lookup yields CDR1 DFQATT and CDR2 SNEGSKA (reference sequence). Germline trimming cut 3 bases from V and 5 bases from J; bases unmatched to any gene: 15. The CDR3 is CSARNPPTSGRFDEQYF. Here the CDR3 DNA reads TGCAGTGCTAGGAACCCCCCCACTAGCGGGAGATTCGACGAGCAGTACTTC.

This clonotype has more than one count but fewer than ten. The conserved phenylalanine or tryptophan normally closing the CDR3 is absent here, so this likely arose from a read error. This chain connects TRBV6-1 to TRBJ1-1, with D possibly TRBD1 on 6 matching bases. Deletions cut 6 bases from V and 5 bases from J, with 10 bases between. Germline values: CDR1 MNHNS, CDR2 SASEGT. The CDR3 contains 12 residues. The CDR3, as DNA: TGTGCCAGCAGCATAGGGGGAACTGAAGCTTTCCTT. This sequence encodes CASSIGGTEAFL.

This clonotype turned up a few times. A clone one base away is much larger, so this may be a read error. In nucleotides, the CDR3 is TGTGCCAGCAGTACGACTGGTGGACAGGGTACAAGAGATACGCAGCATTTT. It encodes CASSTTGGQGTRDTQHF. The chain combines TRBV28 with TRBJ2-3, with TRBD1 matching over 8 bases. Matching the DNA end better, TRBJ1-5 makes the J call doubtful. The CDR3 is made up of 17 amino acids. Germline V gene data show CDR1 as MDHEN and CDR2 as SYDVKM.

This clonotype was seen many times. The chain is built from TRBV12-3 or TRBV12-4 and TRBJ2-7; the D is unclear. This CDR3 spans 20 amino acids. V lost 3 bases, J lost 3 bases, and 30 bases lay in between. For the CDR3, the DNA is TGTGCCAGCAGTTTGGCGACTCGGATAGCACCGCTGCCCTTCGGCTACGAGCAGTACTTC. As protein: CASSLATRIAPLPFGYEQYF.

There are many counts of this clonotype. The rearrangement joins TRBV5-6 to TRBJ1-2; D is undetermined. Germline-derived CDR1 and CDR2 are SGHDT and YYEEEE. The CDR3 spans 13 residues. Trimming left V 2 bases short and J 4 bases short, with 9 bases between. The CDR3 DNA is TGTGCCAGCAGCTTCGGCAGCAGCTATGGCTACACCTTC. Translated, it gives CASSFGSSYGYTF.

Comment on this clonotype: This could be a read error, since a much larger clone is one nucleotide away. The chain recombines TRBV2 with TRBJ1-5, with 10 bases identical to TRBD1. The CDR3 runs 16 residues. The germline V gene encodes CDR1 SNHLY and CDR2 FYNNEI. V shed 5 bases, J shed 6 bases, and the junction held 10 bases outside the gene matches. This CDR3 reads CASSPETGGLGQPQHF. CDR3 nucleotides: TGTGCCAGCAGTCCCGAGACAGGGGGCCTCGGTCAGCCCCAGCATTTT.

In this sample, this clonotype turned up many times. The rearrangement joins TRBV29-1 to TRBJ1-2, with D maybe TRBD1 (5 bases). Germline values: CDR1 SQVTM, CDR2 ANQGSEA. V was pared by 3 bases and J by 3 bases, with 8 bases between. CDR3 length: 12 residues. CDR3 DNA: TGCAGCGTTGACGCAGGGTACTATGGCTACACCTTC. Its protein is CSVDAGYYGYTF. Looking up the rest from reference TRBV29-1 and TRBJ1-2 gives the full variable domain: SAVISQKPSRDICQRGTSLTIQCQVDSQVTMMFWYRQQPGQSLTLIATANQGSEATYESGFVIDKFPISRPNLTFSTLTVSNMSPEDSSIYLCSVDAGYYGYTFGSGTRLTVV.

This clonotype was detected many times. The chain carries TRBV20-1 and TRBJ2-1, with 9 bases aligning to TRBD1. This CDR3 has 14 amino acids. The V segment lost 1 base and the J segment 7 bases; nucleotides outside the gene matches: 5. Germline-derived CDR1 and CDR2 are DFQATT and SNEGSKA (reference sequence). In DNA form, the CDR3 reads TGCAGTGCTAGAGTGGGGACAGGGTGGAATGAGCAGTTCTTC. This gives the protein CSARVGTGWNEQFF.

This clonotype was found many times. The chain couples TRBV9 to TRBJ1-1; D gene unclear. This CDR3 comprises 14 residues. Germline V gene lookup returns CDR1 SGDLS and CDR2 YYNGEE. V lost 4 bases and J lost 2, with 12 bases in between. CDR3 loop: CASSSPYRNTEAFF. The CDR3 nucleotides are TGTGCCAGCAGCTCCCCGTACAGAAACACTGAAGCTTTCTTT.

This clonotype came up many times. The V gene is TRBV20-1, the J gene TRBJ2-2; TRBD2 might be the D (5 bases). CDR3 length: 16 residues. The V and J ends lost 3 bases and 4 bases respectively, with 18 bases between them. Germline lookup yields CDR1 DFQATT and CDR2 SNEGSKA (reference sequence). Written as DNA, the CDR3 is TGCAGTGCTAGGCGGGCCATTCGGGATATCACCGGGGAGCTGTTTTTT. The encoded protein is CSARRAIRDITGELFF.

This clonotype was found many times. V is TRBV19 and J is TRBJ2-7; TRBD1 is a possible D gene (5 bases). The CDR3 has 14 amino acids. Germline V gene sequence: CDR1 LNHDA, CDR2 SQIVND (reference sequence). V was shortened by 3 bases and J by 5 bases, with 14 bases between the two germline ends. This chain's CDR3 is CASSMVRGSDEQYF. DNA of the CDR3: TGTGCCAGTAGTATGGTTAGGGGCAGCGACGAGCAGTACTTC.

In this sample, this clonotype turned up many times. J is TRBJ2-7 and V is TRBV12-3 or TRBV12-4; 8 bases map to TRBD2. CDR3 length: 12 residues. Trimming removed 7 bases from V and 7 bases from J; junction bases left unmatched: 6. The CDR3 nucleotides are TGTGCCAGCACGGCGGGGGGCTTGGAGCAGTACTTC. It translates to CASTAGGLEQYF.

To note about this clonotype: Given a much more abundant clone one base away, this may be a read error. Here the CDR3 omits its conserved ending phenylalanine or tryptophan, so a read error is the likely source. The rearrangement uses TRBV12-3 or TRBV12-4 and TRBJ1-2, with D hard to call. Trimming shortened V by 5 bases and J by 1 base, and 11 bases separated the two germline ends. The CDR3 is made up of 14 amino acids. CDR3: CASSPTGVNYGYTS. CDR3 nucleotides: TGTGCCAGCAGTCCTACCGGGGTTAACTATGGCTACACCTCC.

This clonotype was observed many times. This chain joins TRBV27 and TRBJ2-7; 7 bases align to TRBD2. Germline V lookup: CDR1 MNHEY, CDR2 SMNVEV (reference sequence). The CDR3 consists of 14 residues. V was pared by 8 bases and J by 1 base, with 8 bases of the junction left unmatched. The CDR3 loop is CASGRGRTSYEQYF. CDR3 in DNA: TGTGCCAGCGGGCGGGGGAGAACTTCCTACGAGCAGTACTTC.

This clonotype was seen repeatedly, ten times or more. This chain links TRBV28 with TRBJ2-3; D possibly matches TRBD1 or TRBD2 (6 bases each). V dropped 1 base and J dropped 10 bases, with 9 bases sitting between them. The CDR3 length is 12 residues. CDR1 and CDR2 (germline): MDHEN, SYDVKM. The CDR3 bases are TGTGCCAGCAGTTTATCGGGGGCTGCGCAGTATTTT. It yields the protein CASSLSGAAQYF.